This T cell receptor (beta chain) was recovered during a study of shared clonotypes between healthy human individuals. Here immunoSEQ multiplex PCR was the method, and the copy in TCRdb shows in-frame clones only, minus some. The top ten clones hold 0.13% of a sample with millions of clones, roughly 96% of them seen once. The CDR3 spans 13 residues. The germline V gene has CDR1 SEHNR and CDR2 FQNEAQ (reference sequence). V lost 11 bases to trimming and J lost 2 bases, with 14 bases between them. The clonotype originates from a man aged 18 to 35 in good health. The sample consisted of naive CD4+ T cells sorted from blood. Subset noted: CD45RA+ positively selected. The rearrangement uses TRBV7-9 and TRBJ2-3; D unclear. The CDR3 is CAAKAHPTDTQYF. The DNA for the CDR3 is TGTGCCGCTAAAGCCCATCCCACAGATACGCAGTATTTT.